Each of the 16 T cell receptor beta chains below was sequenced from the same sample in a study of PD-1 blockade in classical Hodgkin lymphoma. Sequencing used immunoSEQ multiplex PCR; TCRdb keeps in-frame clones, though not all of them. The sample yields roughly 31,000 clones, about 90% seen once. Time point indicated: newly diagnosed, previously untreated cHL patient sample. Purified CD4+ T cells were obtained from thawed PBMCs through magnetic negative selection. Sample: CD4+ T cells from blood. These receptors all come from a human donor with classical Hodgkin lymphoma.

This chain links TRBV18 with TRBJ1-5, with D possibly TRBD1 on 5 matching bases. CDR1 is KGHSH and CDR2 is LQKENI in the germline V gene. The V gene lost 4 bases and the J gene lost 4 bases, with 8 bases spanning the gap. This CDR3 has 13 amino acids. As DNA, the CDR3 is TGTGCCAGCTCACGGGCAGGGAATCAGCCCCAGCATTTT. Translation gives CASSRAGNQPQHF.

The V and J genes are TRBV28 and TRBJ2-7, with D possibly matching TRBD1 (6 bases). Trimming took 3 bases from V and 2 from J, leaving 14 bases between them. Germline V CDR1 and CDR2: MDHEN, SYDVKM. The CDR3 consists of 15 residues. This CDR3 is CASSFSGTRAYEQYF. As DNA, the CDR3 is TGTGCCAGCAGTTTTTCCGGGACAAGGGCCTACGAGCAGTACTTC.

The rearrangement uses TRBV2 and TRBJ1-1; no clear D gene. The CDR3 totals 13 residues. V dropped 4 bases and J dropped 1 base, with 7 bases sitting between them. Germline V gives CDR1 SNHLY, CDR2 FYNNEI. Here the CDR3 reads CASSGSGNTEAFF. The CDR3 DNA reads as TGTGCCAGCAGTGGTTCGGGGAACACTGAAGCTTTCTTT.

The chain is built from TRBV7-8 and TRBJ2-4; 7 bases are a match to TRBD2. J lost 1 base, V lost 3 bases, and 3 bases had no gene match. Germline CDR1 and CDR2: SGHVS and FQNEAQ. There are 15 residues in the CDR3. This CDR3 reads CASSLGGAAKNIQYF. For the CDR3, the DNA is TGTGCCAGCAGCTTGGGAGGGGCTGCCAAAAACATTCAGTACTTC.

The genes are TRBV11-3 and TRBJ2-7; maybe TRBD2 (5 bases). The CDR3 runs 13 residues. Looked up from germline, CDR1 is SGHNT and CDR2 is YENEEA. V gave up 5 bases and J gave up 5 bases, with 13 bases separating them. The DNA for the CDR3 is TGTGCCAGCAGCCAACCGCCGGGGAACGAGCAGTACTTC. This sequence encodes CASSQPPGNEQYF.

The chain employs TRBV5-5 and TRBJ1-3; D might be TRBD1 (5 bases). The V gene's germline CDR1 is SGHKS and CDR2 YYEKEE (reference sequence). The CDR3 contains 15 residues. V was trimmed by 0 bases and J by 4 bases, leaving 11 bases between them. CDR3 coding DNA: TGTGCCAGCAGCTTGGCGCAGACAGCCGGAAACACCATATATTTT. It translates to CASSLAQTAGNTIYF.

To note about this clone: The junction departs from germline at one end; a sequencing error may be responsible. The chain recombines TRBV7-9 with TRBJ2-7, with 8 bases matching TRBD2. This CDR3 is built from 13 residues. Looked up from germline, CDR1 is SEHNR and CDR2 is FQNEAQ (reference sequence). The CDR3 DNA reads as TGTGCCAGCAGCCCGGGGGGGTCCTATGGTAGCGACTTC. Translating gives CASSPGGSYGSDF.

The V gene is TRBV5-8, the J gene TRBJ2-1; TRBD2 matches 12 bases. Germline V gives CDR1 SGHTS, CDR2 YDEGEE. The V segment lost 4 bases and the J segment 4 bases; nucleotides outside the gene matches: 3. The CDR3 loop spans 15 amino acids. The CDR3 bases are TGTGCCAGCAGCCAAACTAGCGGGGGGTACAATGAGCAGTTCTTC. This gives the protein CASSQTSGGYNEQFF. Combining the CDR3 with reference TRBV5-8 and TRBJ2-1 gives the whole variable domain EAGVTQSPTHLIKTRGQQATLRCSPISGHTSVYWYQQALGLGLQFLLWYDEGEERNRGNFPPRFSGRQFPNYSSELNVNALELEDSALYLCASSQTSGGYNEQFFGPGTRLTVL.

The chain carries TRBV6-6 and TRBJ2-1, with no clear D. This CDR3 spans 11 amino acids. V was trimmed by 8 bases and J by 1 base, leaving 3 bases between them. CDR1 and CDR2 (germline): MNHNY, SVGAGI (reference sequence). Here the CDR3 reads CASRSYNEQFF. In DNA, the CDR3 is TGTGCCAGCCGGTCCTACAATGAGCAGTTCTTC.

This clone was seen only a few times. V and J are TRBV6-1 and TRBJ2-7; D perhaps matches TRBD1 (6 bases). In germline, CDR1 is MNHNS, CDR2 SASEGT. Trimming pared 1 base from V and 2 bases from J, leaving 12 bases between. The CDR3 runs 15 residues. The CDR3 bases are TGTGCCAGCAGTGAAGGGCCAGGGGCAGCCTACGAGCAGTACTTC. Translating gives CASSEGPGAAYEQYF.

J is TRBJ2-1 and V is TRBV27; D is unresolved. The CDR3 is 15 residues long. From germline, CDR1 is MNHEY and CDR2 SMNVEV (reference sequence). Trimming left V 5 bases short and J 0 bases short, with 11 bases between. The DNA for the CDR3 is TGTGCCAGCAGTAGGCCCCAAAGCTCCTACAATGAGCAGTTCTTC. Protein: CASSRPQSSYNEQFF.

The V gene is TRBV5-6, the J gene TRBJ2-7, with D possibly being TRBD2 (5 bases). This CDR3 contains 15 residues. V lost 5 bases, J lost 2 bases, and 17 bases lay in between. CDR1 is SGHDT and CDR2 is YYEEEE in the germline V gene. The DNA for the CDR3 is TGTGCCAGCAGGGCGATTATGCGGGCCGCCTACGAGCAGTACTTC. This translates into CASRAIMRAAYEQYF.

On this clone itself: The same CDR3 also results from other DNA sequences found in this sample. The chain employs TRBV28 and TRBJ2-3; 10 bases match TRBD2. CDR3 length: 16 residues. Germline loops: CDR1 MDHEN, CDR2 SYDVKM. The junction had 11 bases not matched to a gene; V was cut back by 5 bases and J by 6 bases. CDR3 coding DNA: TGTGCCAGCAGTAGGGGATCTAGCGGGAGAGGGGATACGCAGTATTTT. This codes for CASSRGSSGRGDTQYF.

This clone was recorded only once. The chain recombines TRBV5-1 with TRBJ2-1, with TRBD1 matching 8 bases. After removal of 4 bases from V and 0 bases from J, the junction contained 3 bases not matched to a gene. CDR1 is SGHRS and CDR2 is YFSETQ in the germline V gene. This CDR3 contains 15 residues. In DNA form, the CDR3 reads TGCGCCAGCAGCACGGACAGGGCCTCCTACAATGAGCAGTTCTTC. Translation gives CASSTDRASYNEQFF.

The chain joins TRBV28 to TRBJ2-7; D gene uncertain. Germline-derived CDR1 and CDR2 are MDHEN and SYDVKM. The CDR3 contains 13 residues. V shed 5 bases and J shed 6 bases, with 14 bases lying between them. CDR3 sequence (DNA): TGTGCCAGCAGTGTAGTATGGGCGCGCGAGCAGTACTTC. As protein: CASSVVWAREQYF.

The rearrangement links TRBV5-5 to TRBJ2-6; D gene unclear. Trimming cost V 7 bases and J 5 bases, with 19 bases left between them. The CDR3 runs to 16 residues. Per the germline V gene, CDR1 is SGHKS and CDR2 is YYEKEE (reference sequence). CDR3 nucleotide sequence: TGTGCCAGCGTTCTTCTCGCACAAAGTCGGGCCAACGTCCTGACTTTC. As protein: CASVLLAQSRANVLTF.